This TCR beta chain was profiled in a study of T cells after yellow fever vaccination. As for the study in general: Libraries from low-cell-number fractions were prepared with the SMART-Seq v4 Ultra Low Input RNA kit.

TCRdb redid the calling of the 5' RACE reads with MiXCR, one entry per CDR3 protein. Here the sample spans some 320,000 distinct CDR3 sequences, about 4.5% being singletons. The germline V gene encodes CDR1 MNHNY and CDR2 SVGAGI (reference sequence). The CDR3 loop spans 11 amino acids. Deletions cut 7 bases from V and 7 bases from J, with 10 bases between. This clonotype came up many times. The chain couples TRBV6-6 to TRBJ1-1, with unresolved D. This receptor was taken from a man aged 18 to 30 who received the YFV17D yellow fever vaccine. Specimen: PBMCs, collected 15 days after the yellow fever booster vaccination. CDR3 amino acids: CASIPGHEAFF. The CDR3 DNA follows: TGTGCCAGCATCCCGGGTCATGAAGCTTTCTTT.